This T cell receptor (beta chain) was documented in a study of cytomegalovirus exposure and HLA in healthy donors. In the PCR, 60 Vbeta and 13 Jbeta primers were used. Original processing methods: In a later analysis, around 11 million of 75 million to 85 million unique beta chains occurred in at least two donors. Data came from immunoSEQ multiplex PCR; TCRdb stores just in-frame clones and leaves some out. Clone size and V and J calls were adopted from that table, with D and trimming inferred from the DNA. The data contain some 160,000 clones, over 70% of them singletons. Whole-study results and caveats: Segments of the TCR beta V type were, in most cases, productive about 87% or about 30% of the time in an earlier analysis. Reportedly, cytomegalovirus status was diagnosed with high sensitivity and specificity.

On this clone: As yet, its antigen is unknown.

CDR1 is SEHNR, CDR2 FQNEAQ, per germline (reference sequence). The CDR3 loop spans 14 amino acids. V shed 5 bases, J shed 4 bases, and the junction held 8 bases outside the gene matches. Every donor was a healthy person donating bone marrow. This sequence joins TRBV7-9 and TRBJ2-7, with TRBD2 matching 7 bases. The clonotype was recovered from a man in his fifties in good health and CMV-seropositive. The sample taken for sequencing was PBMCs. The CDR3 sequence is CASSPEGRAYEQYF. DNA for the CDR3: TGTGCCAGCAGCCCGGAGGGGAGGGCTTACGAGCAGTACTTC.